This T cell receptor (beta chain) was captured in a study of CD8 T cells in Susac syndrome. After extraction with the RNeasy kit, roughly 0.5 to 1 ug of the RNA was reverse transcribed using random hexamers. TCRdb re-called the immunoSEQ multiplex PCR reads through MiXCR, storing one row per CDR3 protein. The top ten clones hold 0.25% to 0.4% of a sample with more than 70,000 distinct CDR3 sequences, 85% to 95% of them seen once. This CDR3 is 13 amino acids long. V gave up 7 bases and J gave up 6 bases; unmatched junction bases: 10. In germline, CDR1 is SGDLS, CDR2 YYNGEE. CD8+ and CD4+ T cells taken from blood had their TCR beta sequenced.

The receptor was derived from a human donor in good health. The sequenced material came from CD8+ T cells from PBMCs. The genes are TRBV9 and TRBJ2-7; TRBD2 agrees at 7 bases. Here the CDR3 reads CASGGSGEVEQYF. The CDR3 nucleotides read TGTGCCAGCGGGGGGAGCGGGGAGGTCGAGCAGTACTTC.